This TCR beta chain emerged from a study of OX40 agonist ivuxolimab in advanced cancers. Describing the broader study: The costimulatory receptor OX40 (CD134) was targeted by ivuxolimab, a fully human IgG2 agonistic monoclonal antibody. Intravenous ivuxolimab was administered to patients every 2 weeks at six dose levels: 0.01, 0.1, 0.3, 1.5, 3 and 10 mg/kg. Among the 50 to 55 dose-escalation patients, around 19 had hepatocellular carcinoma, roughly 15 melanoma, 9 renal cell carcinoma and 9 head and neck cancer. A male proportion of around 81% and a mean age of roughly 55 years, ranging from roughly 23 to 90, were recorded for the dose-escalation cohort. Patients were allowed to have had prior anti-PD-1, anti-PD-L1 or anti-CTLA-4 therapy, and 40% of the dose-escalation patients had been treated with checkpoint inhibitors. Partial responses occurred in three dose-escalation patients: two with cutaneous melanoma and one with hepatocellular carcinoma. The point of sequencing TCRbeta in the periphery was to test whether ivuxolimab changed TCR sequence diversity and drove clonal T-cell expansion. The monotherapy dose-escalation portion (N ≈ 52 patients) of the phase I ivuxolimab trial is reported in the paper. What the work shows at the level of the full study, not this receptor alone: The antigen specificity of the clonally expanded peripheral T cells was not determined. After ivuxolimab, expanded clones were on average more numerous among CD8+ T cells than among CD4+ T cells. Low levels of normalized T-cell clonal expansion were also seen in some patients who did not respond. In partial responders in the 0.1-3.0 mg/kg groups, normalized peripheral clonal expansion was found to be among the lowest, especially among CD8+ T cells. At doses of 0.1 to 3.0 mg/kg, clonal expansion of both CD4+ and CD8+ blood T cells was observed from baseline to week 6.

Genomic DNA was isolated from the sorted cells so that the TCRbeta CDR3 region could be sequenced. The immunoSEQ Assay was used to sequence the TCRbeta CDR3 regions. Sourced from immuneACCESS, this table was stored by TCRdb with only in-frame sequences that have V and J called. A share of the clones is absent; for the studies checked, an unresolved V gene accounts for under half, and the remainder has no known explanation. The sample includes approximately 74,000 clones, with approximately 92% observed a single time. 0.32% of the sample belongs to the ten largest clones. To note about this clone: The specificity of this receptor is unknown. At one of its ends the junction is not consistent with the germline gene, which may arise from a read error.

The trial excluded patients who had a history of autoimmune disease or were on systemic immunosuppression. Peripheral blood for TCR sequencing was collected from all dose cohorts at baseline, on cycle 4 day 1, and on cycle 7 day 1. The samples were drawn from a first-in-human, open-label, multicenter phase I dose-escalation trial of ivuxolimab. Adults with locally advanced or metastatic melanoma, renal cell carcinoma, hepatocellular carcinoma or head and neck squamous cell carcinoma were enrolled in the trial. Before TCR sequencing, CD4+ T cells and CD8+ T cells were sorted from peripheral blood as separate populations. Taken from the germline V gene, the CDR1 and CDR2 loops are MNHNS and SASEGT. The CDR3 covers 13 residues, taking in both the cysteine and the phenylalanine. Only CDR3 DNA is held: 39 bases, read in frame from base 1.

The material sequenced was CD4+ or CD8+ T cells sorted from blood, taken in a trial of the OX40 agonist ivuxolimab. This receptor chain uses TRBV6-1 and TRBJ2-1; TRBD1 is a possible D gene, resting on 5 matching bases. The TCR comes from an adult with an advanced solid tumor such as melanoma, head and neck, liver or kidney cancer. CDR3 loop: CASILGPVNGQFF. The nucleotide sequence is TGTGCCAGCATCCTGGGGCCAGTCAATGGGCAGTTCTTC.